The entry that follows covers one TCR beta chain sequence. Profiled with immunoSEQ multiplex PCR; TCRdb holds only in-frame clones, not every one. Of roughly 250,000 clones listed, around 87% are singletons. This CDR3 spans 15 amino acids. Germline assignment: CDR1 LNHDA and CDR2 SQIVND (reference sequence). V shed 6 bases and J shed 2 bases, with 16 bases lying between them. These data originate in a study of blood T cell repertoires in COVID-19. The clonotype originates from a woman aged 45-60 years with acute or convalescent COVID-19. This sequence joins TRBV19 and TRBJ1-2; D gene ambiguous. Sequencing input: peripheral blood. The CDR3, as DNA: TGTGCCAGTAGCCCGGACTCCCTTGGGAACTATGGCTACACCTTC. This encodes CASSPDSLGNYGYTF.